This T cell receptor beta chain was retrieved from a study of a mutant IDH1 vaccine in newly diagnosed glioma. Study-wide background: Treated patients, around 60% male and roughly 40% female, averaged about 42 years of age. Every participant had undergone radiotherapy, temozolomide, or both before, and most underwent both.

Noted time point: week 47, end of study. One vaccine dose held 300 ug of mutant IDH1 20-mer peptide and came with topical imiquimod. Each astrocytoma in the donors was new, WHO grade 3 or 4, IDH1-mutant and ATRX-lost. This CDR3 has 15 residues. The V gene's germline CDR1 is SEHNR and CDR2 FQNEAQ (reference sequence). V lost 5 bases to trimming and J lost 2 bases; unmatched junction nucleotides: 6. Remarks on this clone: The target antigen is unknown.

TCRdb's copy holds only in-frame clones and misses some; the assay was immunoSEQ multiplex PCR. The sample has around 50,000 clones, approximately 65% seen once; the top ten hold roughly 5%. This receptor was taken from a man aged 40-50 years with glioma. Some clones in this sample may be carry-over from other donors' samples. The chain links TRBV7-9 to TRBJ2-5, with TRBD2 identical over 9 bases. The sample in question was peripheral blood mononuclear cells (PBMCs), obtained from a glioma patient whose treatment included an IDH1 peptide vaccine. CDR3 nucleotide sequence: TGTGCCAGCAGCGGGCTAGCGGGGATGCAAGAGACCCAGTACTTC. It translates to CASSGLAGMQETQYF.